The clone carrying this T cell receptor (beta chain) showed up many times. Its antigen is not identified. The CDR3 is 16 residues long. V lost 1 base to trimming and J lost 0 bases, with 9 bases between them. CDR1 is MNHEY, CDR2 SMNVEV, per germline (reference sequence). The data were taken from a study of read filtering for tumor transcriptome and immune sequencing. General study findings and limits: Without single-read clonotypes, shared clonotype proportions correlated more between IR-seq and RNA-seq.

This library used roughly 400 ng RNA and molecular barcoded adaptors spanning alpha/delta and beta/gamma chains. Via MiXCR, TCRdb re-called the reads, giving one row per CDR3 protein. The table shows approximately 57,000 distinct CDR3 sequences, with about 12% occurring only once. The chain couples TRBV27 to TRBJ1-4; D gene uncertain. Input material: a population of CD138-negative cells sorted from bone marrow. This sequence was found in a donor at least 40 years old with multiple myeloma. The CDR3 coding sequence is TGTGCCAGCAGTTTATTCGAGAAGCCAACTAATGAAAAACTGTTTTTT. It translates to CASSLFEKPTNEKLFF.